The 9 T cell receptor beta chains reported below all come from one sample, sequenced in a study of identifying expanded T cells in peripheral blood. The method was immunoSEQ multiplex PCR; TCRdb's version includes in-frame clones alone and lacks a portion of them. Of 83,000 or so clones listed, about 88% are singletons. The sample was blood. The receptors were sampled from a person between 18 and 75 years old in good health.

The chain links TRBV10-3 to TRBJ2-1, with 11 bases that match TRBD2. CDR1 and CDR2 (germline): ENHRY, SYGVKD. V trimming: 6 bases; J trimming: 8 bases; junction bases outside the gene matches: 3. The CDR3 length is 13 residues. The CDR3 loop reads CAIRVSGGDEQFF. As DNA, the CDR3 is TGTGCCATCAGGGTTAGCGGGGGGGATGAGCAGTTCTTC.

This chain connects TRBV6-4 to TRBJ2-1; D remains ambiguous. The germline V gene encodes CDR1 MRHNA and CDR2 SNTAGT. This CDR3 is 15 amino acids long. The germline V and J ends were trimmed by 0 bases and 5 bases, with 11 bases remaining between them. This CDR3 reads CASSDSVGRNNEQFF. The CDR3 DNA follows: TGTGCCAGCAGTGACTCGGTAGGGCGGAACAATGAGCAGTTCTTC.

This clone appeared a single time. This chain joins TRBV9 and TRBJ2-7, with D possibly TRBD1 on 6 matching bases. This CDR3 region has 14 residues. Germline loops: CDR1 SGDLS, CDR2 YYNGEE. Trimming left V 2 bases short and J 2 bases short, with 11 bases between. In DNA, the CDR3 is TGTGCCAGCAGCGTCGGACAGATTACCTACGAGCAGTACTTC. Protein: CASSVGQITYEQYF.

This rearrangement joins TRBV5-4 to TRBJ2-1; 10 nucleotides align to TRBD1. The CDR3 spans 15 residues. Looked up from germline, CDR1 is SGHNT and CDR2 is YYREEE (reference sequence). The V and J ends lost 3 bases and 6 bases, in that order; junction bases with no gene match: 6. CDR3 coding DNA: TGTGCCAGCAGCTCGAACGGACAGGGGGGCAATGAGCAGTTCTTC. It encodes CASSSNGQGGNEQFF.

The genes are TRBV28 and TRBJ2-7; tentative D call: TRBD2 (5 bases). This CDR3 spans 17 amino acids. The V and J ends lost 6 bases and 0 bases respectively, with 21 bases between them. Germline V gives CDR1 MDHEN, CDR2 SYDVKM. CDR3 protein: CASSSSLPGVSSYEQYF. CDR3 bases: TGTGCCAGCAGCTCCTCCTTACCCGGGGTGAGCTCCTACGAGCAGTACTTC.

V gene TRBV7-3 combines with J gene TRBJ2-3, with 16 positions matching TRBD2. V trimming: 5 bases; J trimming: 7 bases; junction bases outside the gene matches: 9. The germline V gene encodes CDR1 SGHTA and CDR2 FQGTGA. The CDR3 contains 17 residues. The CDR3 DNA sequence: TGTGCCAGCAGCCCGGGACTAGCGGGGGGGCTTCGCCATACGCAGTATTTT. Its protein is CASSPGLAGGLRHTQYF.

The V gene is TRBV28, the J gene TRBJ1-1; possibly TRBD1 for D (5 bases). The germline V gene encodes CDR1 MDHEN and CDR2 SYDVKM. The CDR3 runs 14 residues. V lost 7 bases to trimming and J lost 4 bases, with 16 bases between them. CDR3 DNA: TGTGCCAGCACGAAATCCGGGACCTTCACTGAAGCTTTCTTT. It specifies CASTKSGTFTEAFF.

This sequence joins TRBV6-1 and TRBJ2-7; possibly TRBD1 for D (5 bases). Trimming left V 7 bases short and J 4 bases short, with 20 bases between. The CDR3 is 15 residues long. CDR1 and CDR2 (germline): MNHNS, SASEGT. The CDR3 sequence: CASIGQPLLNYEQYF. The CDR3 nucleotides read TGTGCCAGCATCGGACAACCTCTCCTCAATTACGAGCAGTACTTC.

The J gene is TRBJ2-2, the V gene TRBV27, with 11 positions matching TRBD2. This CDR3 is built from 15 residues. The trim removed 6 bases at V and 5 bases at J, leaving 5 bases unmatched. Per germline, CDR1 MNHEY and CDR2 SMNVEV (reference sequence). CDR3 DNA sequence: TGTGCCAGCAGCCTAGCGGGAGGTCGGACCGGGGAGCTGTTTTTT. This codes for CASSLAGGRTGELFF.